This TCR beta chain originates from a study of blood T cell repertoires in COVID-19. On the study more broadly: Collection of acute and convalescent COVID-19 samples took place in the United States, Italy and Spain.

CDR3 length: 9 amino acids. The V end lost 6 bases, the J end lost 5 bases, and 4 bases lay between the germline ends. Germline loops: CDR1 GTSNPN, CDR2 SVGIG (reference sequence). The participants were between roughly 18 and 100 years old and came from about two dozen US areas. Here immunoSEQ multiplex PCR was the method, and the copy in TCRdb shows in-frame clones only, minus some. The sample yields 200,000 to 300,000 clones, about nine tenths seen once. V and J are TRBV30 and TRBJ1-2; D gene unclear. This clonotype was obtained from a woman between 35 and 50 years old with acute COVID-19. The sample taken for sequencing was PBMCs or T cells enriched from blood (not recorded which). The CDR3 protein is CACLYGYTF. As DNA, the CDR3 is TGTGCCTGCTTATATGGCTACACCTTC.